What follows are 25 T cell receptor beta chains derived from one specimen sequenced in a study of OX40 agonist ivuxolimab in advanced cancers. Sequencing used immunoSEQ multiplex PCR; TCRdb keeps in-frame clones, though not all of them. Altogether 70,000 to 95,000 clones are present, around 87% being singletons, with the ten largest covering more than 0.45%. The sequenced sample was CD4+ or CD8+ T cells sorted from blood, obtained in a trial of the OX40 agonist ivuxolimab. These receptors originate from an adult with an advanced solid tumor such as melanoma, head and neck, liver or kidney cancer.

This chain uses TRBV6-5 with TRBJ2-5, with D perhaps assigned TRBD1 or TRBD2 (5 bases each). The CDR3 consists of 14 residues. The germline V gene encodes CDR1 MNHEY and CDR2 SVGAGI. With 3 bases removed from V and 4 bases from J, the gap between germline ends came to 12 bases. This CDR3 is CASSYAPGRETQYF. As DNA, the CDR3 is TGTGCCAGCAGTTATGCCCCAGGGAGAGAGACCCAGTACTTC.

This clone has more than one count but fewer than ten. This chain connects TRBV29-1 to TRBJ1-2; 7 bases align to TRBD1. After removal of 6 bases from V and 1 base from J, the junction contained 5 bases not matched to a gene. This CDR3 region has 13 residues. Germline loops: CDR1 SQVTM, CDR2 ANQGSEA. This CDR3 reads CSVTTGVNYGYTF. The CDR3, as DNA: TGCAGCGTCACAACAGGGGTTAACTATGGCTACACCTTC.

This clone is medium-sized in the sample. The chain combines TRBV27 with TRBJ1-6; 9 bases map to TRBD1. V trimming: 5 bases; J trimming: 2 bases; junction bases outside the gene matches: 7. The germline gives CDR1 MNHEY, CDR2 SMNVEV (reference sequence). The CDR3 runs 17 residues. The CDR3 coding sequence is TGTGCCAGCAGTCCACACAGGGGGCGGACCTATAATTCACCCCTCCACTTT. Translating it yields CASSPHRGRTYNSPLHF.

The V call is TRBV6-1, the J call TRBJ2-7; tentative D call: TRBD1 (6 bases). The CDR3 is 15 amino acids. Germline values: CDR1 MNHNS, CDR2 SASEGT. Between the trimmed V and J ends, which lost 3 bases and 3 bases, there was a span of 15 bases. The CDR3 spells CASSDMAGASYEQYF. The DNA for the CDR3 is TGTGCCAGCAGTGATATGGCAGGGGCTAGCTACGAGCAGTACTTC.

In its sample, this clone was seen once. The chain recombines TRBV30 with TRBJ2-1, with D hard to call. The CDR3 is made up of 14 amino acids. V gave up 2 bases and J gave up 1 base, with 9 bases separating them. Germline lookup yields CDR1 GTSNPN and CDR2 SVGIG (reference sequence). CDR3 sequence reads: CAWSRFNSYNEQFF. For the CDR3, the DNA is TGTGCCTGGAGTCGTTTCAATTCCTACAATGAGCAGTTCTTC.

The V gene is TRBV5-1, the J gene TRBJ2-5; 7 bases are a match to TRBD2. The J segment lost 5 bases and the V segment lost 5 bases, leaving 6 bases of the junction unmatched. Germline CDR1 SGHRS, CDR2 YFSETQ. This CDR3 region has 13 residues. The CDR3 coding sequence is TGCGCCAGCAGACCCGGGGGAGGGGAGACCCAGTACTTC. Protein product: CASRPGGGETQYF.

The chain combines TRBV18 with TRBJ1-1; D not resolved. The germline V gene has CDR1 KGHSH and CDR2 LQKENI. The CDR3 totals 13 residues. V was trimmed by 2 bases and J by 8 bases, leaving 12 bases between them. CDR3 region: CASSPERSTEAFF. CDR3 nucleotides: TGTGCCAGCTCACCAGAAAGGTCTACGGAAGCTTTCTTT.

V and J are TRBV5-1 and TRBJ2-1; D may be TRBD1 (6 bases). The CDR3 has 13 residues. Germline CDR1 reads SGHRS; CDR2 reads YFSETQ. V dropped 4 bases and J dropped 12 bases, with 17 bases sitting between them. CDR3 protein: CASSPAPLGGQFF. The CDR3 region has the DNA TGCGCCAGCAGCCCCGCCCCATTAGGGGGGCAGTTCTTC. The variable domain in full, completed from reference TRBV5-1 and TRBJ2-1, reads KAGVTQTPRYLIKTRGQQVTLSCSPISGHRSVSWYQQTPGQGLQFLFEYFSETQRNKGNFPGRFSGRQFSNSRSEMNVSTLELGDSALYLCASSPAPLGGQFFGPGTRLTVL.

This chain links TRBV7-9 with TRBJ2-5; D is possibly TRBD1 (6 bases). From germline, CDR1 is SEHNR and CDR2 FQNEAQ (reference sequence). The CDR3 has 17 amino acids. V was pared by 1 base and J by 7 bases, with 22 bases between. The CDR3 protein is CASSLGPSRGVAGTQYF. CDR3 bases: TGTGCCAGCAGCTTAGGGCCCTCCAGGGGAGTAGCAGGGACCCAGTACTTC.

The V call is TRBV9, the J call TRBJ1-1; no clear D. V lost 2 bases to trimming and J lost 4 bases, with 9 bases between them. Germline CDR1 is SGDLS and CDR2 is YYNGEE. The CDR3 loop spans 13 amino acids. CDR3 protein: CASSVDGFTEAFF. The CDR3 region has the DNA TGTGCCAGCAGCGTTGACGGATTCACTGAAGCTTTCTTT. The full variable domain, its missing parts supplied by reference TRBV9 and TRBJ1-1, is DSGVTQTPKHLITATGQRVTLRCSPRSGDLSVYWYQQSLDQGLQFLIQYYNGEERAKGNILERFSAQQFPDLHSELNLSSLELGDSALYFCASSVDGFTEAFFGQGTRLTVV.

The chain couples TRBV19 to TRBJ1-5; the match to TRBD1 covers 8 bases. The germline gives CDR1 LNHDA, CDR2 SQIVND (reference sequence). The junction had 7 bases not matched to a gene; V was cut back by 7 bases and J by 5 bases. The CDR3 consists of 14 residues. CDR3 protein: CASNPDREDQPQHF. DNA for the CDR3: TGTGCCAGTAATCCGGACAGGGAAGATCAGCCCCAGCATTTT.

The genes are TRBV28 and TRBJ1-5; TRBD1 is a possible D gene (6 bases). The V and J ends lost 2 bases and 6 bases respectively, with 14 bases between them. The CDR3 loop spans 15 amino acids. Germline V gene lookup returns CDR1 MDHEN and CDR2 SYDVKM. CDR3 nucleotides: TGTGCCAGCAGTTTACGTAGGGGGGCTGTTCAGCCCCAGCATTTT. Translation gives CASSLRRGAVQPQHF.

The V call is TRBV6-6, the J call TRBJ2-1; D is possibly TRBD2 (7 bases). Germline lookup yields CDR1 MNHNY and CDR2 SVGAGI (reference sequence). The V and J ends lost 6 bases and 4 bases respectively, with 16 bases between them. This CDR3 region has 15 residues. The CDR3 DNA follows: TGTGCCAGCAGATTGGCGGGGGCGAATTACAATGAGCAGTTCTTC. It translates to CASRLAGANYNEQFF.

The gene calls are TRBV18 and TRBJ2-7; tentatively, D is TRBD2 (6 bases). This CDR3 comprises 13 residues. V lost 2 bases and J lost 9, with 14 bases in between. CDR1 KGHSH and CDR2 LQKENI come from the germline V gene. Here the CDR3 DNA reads TGTGCCAGCTCACCAACGACTAGTGCTATGCAGTACTTC. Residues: CASSPTTSAMQYF. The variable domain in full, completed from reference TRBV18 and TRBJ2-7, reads NAGVMQNPRHLVRRRGQEARLRCSPMKGHSHVYWYRQLPEEGLKFMVYLQKENIIDESGMPKERFSAEFPKEGPSILRIQQVVRGDSAAYFCASSPTTSAMQYFGPGTRLTVT.

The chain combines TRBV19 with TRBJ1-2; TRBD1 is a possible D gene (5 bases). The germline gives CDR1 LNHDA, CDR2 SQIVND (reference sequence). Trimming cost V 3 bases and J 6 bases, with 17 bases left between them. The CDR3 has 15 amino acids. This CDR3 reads CASSIPGGLSNGYTF. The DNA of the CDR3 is TGTGCCAGTAGTATTCCGGGGGGTCTGTCCAATGGCTACACCTTC.

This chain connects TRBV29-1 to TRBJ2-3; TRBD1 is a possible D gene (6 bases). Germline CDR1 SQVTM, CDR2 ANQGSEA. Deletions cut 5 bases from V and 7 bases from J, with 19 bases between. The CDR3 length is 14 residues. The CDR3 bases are TGCAGCGTTTACAGGGATCGCGAGTCTAATACGCAGTATTTT. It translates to CSVYRDRESNTQYF.

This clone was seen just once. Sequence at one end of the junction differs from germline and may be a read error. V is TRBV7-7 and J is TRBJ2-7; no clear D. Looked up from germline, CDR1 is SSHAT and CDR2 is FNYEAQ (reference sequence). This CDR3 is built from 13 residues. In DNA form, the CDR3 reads TGTGCTAGCAGCCTAAACCCAAATCACGAGCAGTACTTC. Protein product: CASSLNPNHEQYF.

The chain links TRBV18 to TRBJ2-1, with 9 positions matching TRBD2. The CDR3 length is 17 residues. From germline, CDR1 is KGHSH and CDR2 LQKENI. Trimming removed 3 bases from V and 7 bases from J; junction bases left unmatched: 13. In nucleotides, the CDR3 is TGTGCCAGCTCACCCGGAACGCTAGCGGGACCGTTGAATGAGCAGTTCTTC. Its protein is CASSPGTLAGPLNEQFF.

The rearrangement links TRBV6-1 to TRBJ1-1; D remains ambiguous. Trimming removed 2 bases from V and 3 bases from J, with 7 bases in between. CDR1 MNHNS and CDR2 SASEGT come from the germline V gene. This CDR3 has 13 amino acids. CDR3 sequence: CASSEQADTEAFF. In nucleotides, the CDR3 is TGTGCCAGCAGTGAACAGGCTGACACTGAAGCTTTCTTT.

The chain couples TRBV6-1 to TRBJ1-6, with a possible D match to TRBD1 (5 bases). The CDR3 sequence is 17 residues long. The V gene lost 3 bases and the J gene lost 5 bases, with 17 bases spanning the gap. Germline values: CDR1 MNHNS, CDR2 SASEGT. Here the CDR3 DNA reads TGTGCCAGCAGTGATATATTTACCGGGACGAATAATTCACCCCTCCACTTT. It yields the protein CASSDIFTGTNNSPLHF.

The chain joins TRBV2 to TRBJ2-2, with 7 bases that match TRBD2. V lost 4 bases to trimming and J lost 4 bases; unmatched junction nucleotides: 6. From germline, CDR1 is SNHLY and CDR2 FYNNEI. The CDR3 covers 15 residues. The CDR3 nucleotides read TGTGCCAGCAGTGGGACTAGTAGGAGCACCGGGGAGCTGTTTTTT. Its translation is CASSGTSRSTGELFF.

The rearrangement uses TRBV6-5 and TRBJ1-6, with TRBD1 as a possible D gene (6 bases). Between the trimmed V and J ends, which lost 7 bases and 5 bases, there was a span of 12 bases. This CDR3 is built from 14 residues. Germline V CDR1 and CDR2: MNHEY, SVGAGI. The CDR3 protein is CASKRNRDNSPLHF. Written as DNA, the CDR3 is TGTGCCAGCAAGAGAAACAGGGATAATTCACCCCTCCACTTT.

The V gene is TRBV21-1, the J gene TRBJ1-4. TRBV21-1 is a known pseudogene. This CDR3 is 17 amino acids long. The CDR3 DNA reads TGTGCCAGCAGCAAAAGCTGTACCCTTGCAACTAATGAAAAACTGTTTTTT. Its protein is CASSKSCTLATNEKLFF.

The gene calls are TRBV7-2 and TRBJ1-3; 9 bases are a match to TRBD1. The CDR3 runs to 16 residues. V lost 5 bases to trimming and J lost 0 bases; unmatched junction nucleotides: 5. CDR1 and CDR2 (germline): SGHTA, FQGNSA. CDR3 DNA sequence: TGTGCCAGCAGCCCGCAGGACAGGGGCTCTGGAAACACCATATATTTT. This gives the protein CASSPQDRGSGNTIYF.

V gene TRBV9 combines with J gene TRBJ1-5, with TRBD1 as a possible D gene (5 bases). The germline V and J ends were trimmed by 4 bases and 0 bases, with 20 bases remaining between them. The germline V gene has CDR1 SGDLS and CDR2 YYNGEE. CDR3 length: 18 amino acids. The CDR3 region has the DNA TGTGCCAGCAGCCCCGGAGGTGCAGGGCCCCTTAGCAATCAGCCCCAGCATTTT. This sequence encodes CASSPGGAGPLSNQPQHF.